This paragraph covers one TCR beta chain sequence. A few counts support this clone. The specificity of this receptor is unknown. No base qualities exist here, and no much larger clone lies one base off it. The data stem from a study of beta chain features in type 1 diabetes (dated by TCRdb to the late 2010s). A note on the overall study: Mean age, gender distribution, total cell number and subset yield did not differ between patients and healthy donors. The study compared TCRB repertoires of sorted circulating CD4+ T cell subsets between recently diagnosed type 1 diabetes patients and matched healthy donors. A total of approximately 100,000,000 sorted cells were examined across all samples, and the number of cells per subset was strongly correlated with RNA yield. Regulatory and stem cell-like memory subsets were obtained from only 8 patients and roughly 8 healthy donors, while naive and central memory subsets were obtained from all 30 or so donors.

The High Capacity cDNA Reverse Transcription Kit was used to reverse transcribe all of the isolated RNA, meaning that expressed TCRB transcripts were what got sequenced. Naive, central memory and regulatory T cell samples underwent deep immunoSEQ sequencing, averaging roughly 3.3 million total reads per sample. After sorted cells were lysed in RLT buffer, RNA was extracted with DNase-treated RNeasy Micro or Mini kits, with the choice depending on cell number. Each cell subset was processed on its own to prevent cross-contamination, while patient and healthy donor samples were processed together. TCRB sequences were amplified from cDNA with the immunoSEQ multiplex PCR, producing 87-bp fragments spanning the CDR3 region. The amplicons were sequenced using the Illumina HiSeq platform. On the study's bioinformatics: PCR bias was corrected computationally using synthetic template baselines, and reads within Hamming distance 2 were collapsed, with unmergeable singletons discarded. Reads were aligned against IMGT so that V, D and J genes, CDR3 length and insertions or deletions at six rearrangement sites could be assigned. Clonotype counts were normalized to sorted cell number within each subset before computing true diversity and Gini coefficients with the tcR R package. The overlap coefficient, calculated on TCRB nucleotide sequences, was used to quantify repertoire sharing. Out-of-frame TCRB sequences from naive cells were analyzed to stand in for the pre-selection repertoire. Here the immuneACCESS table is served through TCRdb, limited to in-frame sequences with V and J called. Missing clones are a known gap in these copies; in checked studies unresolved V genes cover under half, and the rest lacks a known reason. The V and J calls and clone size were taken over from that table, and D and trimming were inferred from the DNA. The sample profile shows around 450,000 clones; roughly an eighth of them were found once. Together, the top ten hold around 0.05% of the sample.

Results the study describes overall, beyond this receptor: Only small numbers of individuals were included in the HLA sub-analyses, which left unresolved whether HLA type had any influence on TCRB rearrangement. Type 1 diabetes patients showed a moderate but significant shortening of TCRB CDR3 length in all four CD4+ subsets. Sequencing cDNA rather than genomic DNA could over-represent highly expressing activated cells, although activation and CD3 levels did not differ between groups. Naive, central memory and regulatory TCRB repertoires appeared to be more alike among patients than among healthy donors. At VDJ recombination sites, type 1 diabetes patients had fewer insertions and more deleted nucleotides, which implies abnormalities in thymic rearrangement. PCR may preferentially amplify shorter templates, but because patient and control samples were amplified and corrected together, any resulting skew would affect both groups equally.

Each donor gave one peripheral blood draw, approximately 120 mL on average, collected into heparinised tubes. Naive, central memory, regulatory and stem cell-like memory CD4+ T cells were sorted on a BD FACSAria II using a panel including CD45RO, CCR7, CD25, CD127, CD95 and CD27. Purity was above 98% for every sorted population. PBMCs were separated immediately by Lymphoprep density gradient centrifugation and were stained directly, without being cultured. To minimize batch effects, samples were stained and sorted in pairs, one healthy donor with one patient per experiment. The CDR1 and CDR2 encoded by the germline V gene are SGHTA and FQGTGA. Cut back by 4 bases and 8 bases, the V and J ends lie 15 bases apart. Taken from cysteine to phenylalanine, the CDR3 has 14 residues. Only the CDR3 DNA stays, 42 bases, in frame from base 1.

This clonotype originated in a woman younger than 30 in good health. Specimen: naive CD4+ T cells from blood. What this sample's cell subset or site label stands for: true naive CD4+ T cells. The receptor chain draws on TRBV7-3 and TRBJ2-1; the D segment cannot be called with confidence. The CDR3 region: CASSSFLSGDEQFF. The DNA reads TGTGCCAGCAGCTCATTCCTTAGTGGGGATGAGCAGTTCTTC.